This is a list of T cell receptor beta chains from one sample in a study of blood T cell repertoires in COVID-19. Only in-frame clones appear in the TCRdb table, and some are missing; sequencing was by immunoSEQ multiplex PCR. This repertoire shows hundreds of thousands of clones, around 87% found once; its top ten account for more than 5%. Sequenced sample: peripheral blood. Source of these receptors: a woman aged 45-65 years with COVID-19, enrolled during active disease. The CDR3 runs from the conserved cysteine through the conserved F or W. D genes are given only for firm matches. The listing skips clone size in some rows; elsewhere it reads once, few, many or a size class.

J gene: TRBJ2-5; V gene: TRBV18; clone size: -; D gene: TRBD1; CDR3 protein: CASSPTGNVETQYF; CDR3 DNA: TGTGCCAGCTCACCGACAGGGAATGTGGAGACCCAGTACTTC
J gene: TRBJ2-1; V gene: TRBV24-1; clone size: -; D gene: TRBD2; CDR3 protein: CATSDGTSGSYNEQFF; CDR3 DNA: TGTGCCACCAGTGATGGGACTAGCGGATCCTACAATGAGCAGTTCTTC
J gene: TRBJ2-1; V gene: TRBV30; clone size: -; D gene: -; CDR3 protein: CAWSVTERLQFF; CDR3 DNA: TGTGCCTGGAGTGTAACGGAGCGGCTCCAGTTCTTC
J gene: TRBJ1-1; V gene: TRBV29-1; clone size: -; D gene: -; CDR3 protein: CSVEGLTEAFF; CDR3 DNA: TGCAGCGTTGAGGGGCTCACTGAAGCTTTCTTT
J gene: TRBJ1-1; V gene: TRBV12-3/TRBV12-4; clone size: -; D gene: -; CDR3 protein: CASNPTGGSEAFF; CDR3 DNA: TGTGCCAGCAACCCGACAGGCGGCTCTGAAGCTTTCTTT
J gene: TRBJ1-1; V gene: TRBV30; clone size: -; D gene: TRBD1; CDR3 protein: CAWKGFYTGQGDKVPMNTEAFF; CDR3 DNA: TGTGCCTGGAAGGGTTTCTATACGGGACAGGGGGATAAGGTCCCGATGAACACTGAAGCTTTCTTT
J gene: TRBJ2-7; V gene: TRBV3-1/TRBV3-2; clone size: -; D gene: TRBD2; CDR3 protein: CASSLSGRAAYEQYF; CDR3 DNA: TGTGCCAGCAGCCTTAGCGGGAGGGCCGCCTACGAGCAGTACTTC
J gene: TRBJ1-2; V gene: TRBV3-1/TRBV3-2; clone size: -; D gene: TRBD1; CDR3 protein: CASSPPPGGYYGYTF; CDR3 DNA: TGTGCCAGCAGCCCTCCCCCAGGGGGCTACTATGGCTACACCTTC
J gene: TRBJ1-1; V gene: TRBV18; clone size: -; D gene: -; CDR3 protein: CASSPLSGTEAFF; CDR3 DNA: TGTGCCAGCTCACCACTATCAGGAACTGAAGCTTTCTTT
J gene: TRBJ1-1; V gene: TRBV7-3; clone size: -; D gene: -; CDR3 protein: CASSLGGRQTPTEAFF; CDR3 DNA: TGTGCCAGCAGCTTGGGCGGTCGACAGACACCGACTGAAGCTTTCTTT
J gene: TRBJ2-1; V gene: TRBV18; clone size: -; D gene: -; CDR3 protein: CASSLQGGEQFF; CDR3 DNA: TGTGCCAGCTCACTCCAGGGAGGTGAGCAGTTCTTC
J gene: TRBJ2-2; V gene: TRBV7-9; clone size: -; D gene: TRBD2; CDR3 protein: CASSLGSSGNTGELFF; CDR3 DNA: TGTGCCAGCAGCTTAGGGTCTAGCGGTAACACCGGGGAGCTGTTTTTT
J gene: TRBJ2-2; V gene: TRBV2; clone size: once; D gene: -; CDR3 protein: CASTEVLFLANTGELFF; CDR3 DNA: TGTGCCAGCACCGAGGTACTGTTCCTCGCGAACACCGGGGAGCTGTTTTTT
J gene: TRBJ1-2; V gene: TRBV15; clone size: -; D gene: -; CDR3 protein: CATSRDLGGYGGYTF; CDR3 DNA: TGTGCCACCAGCAGAGATCTGGGGGGGTATGGTGGCTACACCTTC
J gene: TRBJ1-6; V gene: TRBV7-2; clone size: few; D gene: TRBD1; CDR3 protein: CASSPGTGPQLGYNSPLHF; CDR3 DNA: TGTGCCAGCAGCCCCGGGACAGGCCCCCAGCTCGGGTATAATTCACCCCTCCACTTT